Listed below are T cell receptor beta chains from one sample, sequenced in a study of long-term antiretroviral therapy in people with HIV. Clones were read by immunoSEQ multiplex PCR, and TCRdb kept only the in-frame ones, dropping some. The sample holds 25,000 or so clones; more than 85% are singletons and the top ten take about 9.3%. The sample was unsorted PBMCs, taken 6.2 years after starting antiretroviral therapy. The source of these receptors is a man aged 40-49 years with HIV. Both conserved end residues are part of each CDR3. A D gene is named only where the DNA matches it firmly. Clone size is stated in some rows and not others, as once, few, many or a class when expanded.

D gene	V gene	J gene	CDR3 length	clone size	CDR3 DNA	CDR3 protein
NA	TRBV5-8	TRBJ1-2	12	NA	TGTGCCAGCAGGAGGACAGAGTATGGCTACACCTTC	CASRRTEYGYTF
NA	TRBV6-1	TRBJ1-1	15	once	TGTGCCAGCAGTGAAGAGGGGTCAGGGTGGGTGCGAGCTTTCTTT	CASSEEGSGWVRAFF
NA	TRBV6-1	TRBJ1-2	14	once	TGTGCCAGCAGTGAAGCGGGCGGGGGCTATGGCTACACCTTC	CASSEAGGGYGYTF
NA	TRBV5-1	TRBJ1-1	14	NA	TGCGCCAGCAGTTTTTGGGATGGTGACACTGAAGCTTTCTTT	CASSFWDGDTEAFF
TRBD2	TRBV19	TRBJ2-7	17	once	TGTGCCAGTAGTTCCGGGAGGCGGGCAGTCTCCTCCTACGAGCAGTACTTC	CASSSGRRAVSSYEQYF
NA	TRBV7-3	TRBJ2-1	16	once	TGTGCCAGCAGCTTAGTCATTGGGGCGGTGAACAATGAGCAGTTCTTC	CASSLVIGAVNNEQFF
TRBD1	TRBV5-3	TRBJ2-1	14	NA	TGTGCCAGAAGCCGCCGACAGGGATGCAATGAGCAGTTCTTC	CARSRRQGCNEQFF
NA	TRBV19	TRBJ1-6	12	NA	TGTGCCAGTAGTATTATCGGGTCACCCCTCCACTTT	CASSIIGSPLHF
NA	TRBV6-5	TRBJ2-1	15	NA	TGTGCCAGCAGTTACGTTCAGGGGAAGGGGAATGAGCAGTTCTTC	CASSYVQGKGNEQFF
TRBD2	TRBV6-6	TRBJ2-7	15	NA	TGTGCCAGCACCATCGCGCCCAGCGGGGGGGACGAGCAGTACTTC	CASTIAPSGGDEQYF
NA	TRBV6-6	TRBJ2-2	14	NA	TGTGCCAGCAGTTACTTTGGGTACGGCGGGGAGCTGTTTTTT	CASSYFGYGGELFF
NA	TRBV7-6	TRBJ2-2	16	once	TGTGCCAGCAGCCCTGGACTACCTGGTCCCACCGGGGAGCTGTTTTTT	CASSPGLPGPTGELFF
NA	TRBV7-9	TRBJ1-4	14	NA	TGTGCCAGCAGCCCGCCATTAGAGGATGAAAAACTGTTTTTT	CASSPPLEDEKLFF
NA	TRBV27	TRBJ2-7	14	NA	TGTGCCAGCAGTTTGGAGGTTGACGGGAACGAGCAGTACTTC	CASSLEVDGNEQYF
TRBD1	TRBV6-6	TRBJ1-5	16	NA	TGTGCCAGCAGTACCCGGGACAGGGGGTGGGATCAGCCCCAGCATTTT	CASSTRDRGWDQPQHF
NA	TRBV7-2	TRBJ1-3	16	NA	TGTGCCAGCAGCCCCGGTTTCGGACGAACTGGAAACACCATATATTTT	CASSPGFGRTGNTIYF
TRBD1	TRBV7-2	TRBJ2-7	18	NA	TGTGCCAGCAGCGCCGGGACAGGTGGGGGCGGGAAGGCCTACGAGCAGTACTTC	CASSAGTGGGGKAYEQYF
NA	TRBV10-2	TRBJ2-7	16	NA	TGCGCCAGCCCTCGGGGGCCACAGGCGGCGGGGGACGAGCAGTACTTC	CASPRGPQAAGDEQYF
NA	TRBV18	TRBJ2-7	15	NA	TGTGCCAGCTCACCACTGCGGGTCGCTACGGGCGAGCAGTACTTC	CASSPLRVATGEQYF
NA	TRBV9	TRBJ1-1	15	once	TGTGCCAGCAGCGTGGGGCCCAAGGGGGACACTGAAGCTTTCTTT	CASSVGPKGDTEAFF
NA	TRBV27	TRBJ1-1	15	NA	TGTGCCAGCAGTTTTATGCGGCATTCGAACACTGAAGCTTTCTTT	CASSFMRHSNTEAFF
NA	TRBV7-2	TRBJ1-1	13	NA	TGTGCCAGCAGCCCGCGGACAGTTAGCCAAGCTTTCTTT	CASSPRTVSQAFF
NA	TRBV5-1	TRBJ2-2	14	once	TGCGCCAGCAGCTTCACCAGTACCACCGGGGAGCTGTTTTTT	CASSFTSTTGELFF
TRBD2	TRBV7-8	TRBJ2-7	16	NA	TGTGCCAGCAGCTTAGGGCTAGCGGGAGGAACCTACGAGCAGTACTTC	CASSLGLAGGTYEQYF
NA	TRBV15	TRBJ2-3	12	NA	TGTGCCACCAATCGTCCCCCGGGTACGCAGTATTTT	CATNRPPGTQYF
NA	TRBV5-5	TRBJ1-4	13	NA	TGTGCCAGCAGCCCCCGGGGGGAGGAAAAACTGTTTTTT	CASSPRGEEKLFF
TRBD1	TRBV7-9	TRBJ2-1	14	NA	TGTGCCAGCATGGGACAGGGCGATTCGAATGAGCAGTTCTTC	CASMGQGDSNEQFF
NA	TRBV6-4	TRBJ2-5	12	NA	TGTGCCAGCAGGAACTCGGGGGGCGCCCAGTACTTC	CASRNSGGAQYF
NA	TRBV30	TRBJ1-3	14	NA	TGTGCCTGGAGTGTTGGGCTTCCGGGAAACACCATATATTTT	CAWSVGLPGNTIYF
TRBD1	TRBV7-8	TRBJ2-5	14	NA	TGTGCCAGCAGCACCCCAGGGGGCGGGGAGACCCAGTACTTC	CASSTPGGGETQYF
NA	TRBV28	TRBJ1-4	17	NA	TGTGCCAGCGGACCTCAGGGCAATACCCAAACTAATGAAAAACTGTTTTTT	CASGPQGNTQTNEKLFF
NA	TRBV9	TRBJ2-3	14	NA	TGTGCCAGCAGCGGGGCCCAACGGTCAGATACGCAGTATTTT	CASSGAQRSDTQYF
NA	TRBV9	TRBJ1-4	13	few	TGTGCCAGCAGCGTAGAGGAGGGAGGAAAACTGTTTTTT	CASSVEEGGKLFF
NA	TRBV19	TRBJ1-6	15	NA	TGTGCCAGTAGTACGACTCGGGCTTTAAATTCACCCCTCCACTTT	CASSTTRALNSPLHF
TRBD2	TRBV19	TRBJ2-7	18	NA	TGTGCCAGTAGTAAAGCGGGAGACCAAGGACTGCACTCCTACGAGCAGTACTTC	CASSKAGDQGLHSYEQYF
TRBD2	TRBV19	TRBJ2-5	16	once	TGTGCCAGTACTCAAAGGCTAGCGGGGGGTCAAGAGACCCAGTACTTC	CASTQRLAGGQETQYF
TRBD2	TRBV2	TRBJ2-5	15	NA	TGTGCCAGCAGTTTGAGCGGGGGGGCCGAGGAGACCCAGTACTTC	CASSLSGGAEETQYF
TRBD2	TRBV19	TRBJ2-1	17	NA	TGTGCCAGTAGTAATCCCCGACTAGCGGGAGTAATGAATGAGCAGTTCTTC	CASSNPRLAGVMNEQFF
NA	TRBV27	TRBJ1-1	14	NA	TGTGCCAGCAGACCTCCCGTGGGGAACACTGAAGCTTTCTTT	CASRPPVGNTEAFF
TRBD2	TRBV10-3	TRBJ2-5	14	NA	TGTGCCATCAGTGAACTAGCGGGAATGGAGACCCAGTACTTC	CAISELAGMETQYF
TRBD1	TRBV23-1	TRBJ1-1	14	NA	TGCGCCAGCAGACTCGGGAGGGGGCCGACTGAAGCTTTCTTT	CASRLGRGPTEAFF